This TCR beta chain was obtained from a study of beta chain features in type 1 diabetes (dated by TCRdb to the late 2010s). As for the study more broadly: Mean age, gender distribution, total cell number and subset yield did not differ between patients and healthy donors. Whereas all 30 or so donors provided naive and central memory subsets, regulatory and stem cell-like memory subsets were isolated from just 8 patients and roughly eight healthy donors. A total of 107,917,701 sorted cells were examined across all samples, and RNA yield correlated strongly with the number of cells per subset. In the study, TCRB repertoires of sorted circulating CD4+ T cell subsets from recently diagnosed type 1 diabetes patients were compared with those of matched healthy donors. General conclusions and limits of the study: Because cDNA rather than genomic DNA was sequenced, highly expressing activated cells could have been over-represented, although no difference in activation and CD3 levels was found between groups. PCR may preferentially amplify shorter templates, but because patient and control samples were amplified and corrected together, any resulting skew would affect both groups equally. At VDJ recombination sites, patients with type 1 diabetes made fewer insertions and deleted more nucleotides, a pattern implying thymic rearrangement abnormalities. HLA sub-analyses involved small numbers of individuals, so any influence of HLA type on TCRB rearrangement remained unresolved. In all four CD4+ subsets, TCRB CDR3 length was moderately but significantly shorter in type 1 diabetes patients. Naive, central memory and regulatory TCRB repertoires appeared to be more similar among patients than among healthy donors.

CDR1 SQVTM and CDR2 ANQGSEA were looked up in the germline V gene. The CDR3 measures 15 amino acids from cysteine to phenylalanine. This entry keeps only the CDR3 DNA: 45 bases, framed from base 1. The germline V end is reduced by 6 bases and the J end by 3 bases; junction bases left unmatched: 11. This clone showed up just a few times. The antigen this receptor binds is unknown. No base quality values were provided; no much bigger clone lies one nucleotide off. The High Capacity cDNA Reverse Transcription Kit was used to reverse transcribe all of the isolated RNA, meaning that expressed TCRB transcripts were what got sequenced. Deep immunoSEQ sequencing was applied to naive, central memory and regulatory T cell samples, giving an average of roughly 3.5 million total reads per sample. After sorted cells were lysed in RLT buffer, RNA was extracted with DNase-treated RNeasy Micro or Mini kits, with the choice depending on cell number. To prevent cross-contamination, every cell subset was processed on its own, while patient and healthy donor samples were processed together. Using the immunoSEQ multiplex PCR, TCRB sequences were amplified from cDNA into 87-bp fragments spanning the CDR3 region. Sequencing of the amplicons was done on the Illumina HiSeq platform. The authors' pipeline ran thus. Synthetic template baselines were used to correct PCR bias computationally, reads within Hamming distance 2 were collapsed, and singletons that could not be merged were discarded. By aligning reads against IMGT, V, D and J genes, CDR3 length, and insertions or deletions at six rearrangement sites were assigned. Within each subset, clonotype counts were normalized to sorted cell number, after which true diversity and Gini coefficients were computed with the tcR R package. The overlap coefficient, calculated on TCRB nucleotide sequences, was used to quantify repertoire sharing. Out-of-frame TCRB sequences from naive cells were analyzed as a proxy for the pre-selection repertoire. Not all clones reach the TCRdb copy of this immuneACCESS table, which keeps in-frame sequences only. Checked studies attribute under half of the gap to unresolved V genes and leave the rest unexplained. V, J and clone size are taken as reported in that table, and D and trimming were inferred from the DNA itself. This sample holds under 300,000 clones; approximately 25% were observed only once. The ten largest clonotypes hold about 0.012% of the sample.

Each donor gave one peripheral blood draw, averaging approximately 120 mL, which was collected into heparinised tubes. Naive, central memory, regulatory and stem cell-like memory CD4+ T cells were sorted on a BD FACSAria II using a panel including CD45RO, CCR7, CD25, CD127, CD95 and CD27. All sorted populations exceeded 95% purity. PBMCs were isolated immediately by Lymphoprep density gradient centrifugation and stained directly without culture. So that batch effects would be minimized, each experiment stained and sorted samples in pairs, pairing one healthy donor with one patient. Material for sequencing was naive CD4+ T cells from blood. The cell subset or site label, as the study defines it: true naive CD4+ T cells. This chain is built from TRBV29-1 and TRBJ2-1; the junction holds 7 bases that match TRBD2. This TCR derives from a woman aged 30 to 39 with type 1 diabetes. The CDR3 is CSVDPRGSGYNEQFF. The nucleotides read TGCAGCGTAGATCCTCGCGGGAGTGGCTACAATGAGCAGTTCTTC.